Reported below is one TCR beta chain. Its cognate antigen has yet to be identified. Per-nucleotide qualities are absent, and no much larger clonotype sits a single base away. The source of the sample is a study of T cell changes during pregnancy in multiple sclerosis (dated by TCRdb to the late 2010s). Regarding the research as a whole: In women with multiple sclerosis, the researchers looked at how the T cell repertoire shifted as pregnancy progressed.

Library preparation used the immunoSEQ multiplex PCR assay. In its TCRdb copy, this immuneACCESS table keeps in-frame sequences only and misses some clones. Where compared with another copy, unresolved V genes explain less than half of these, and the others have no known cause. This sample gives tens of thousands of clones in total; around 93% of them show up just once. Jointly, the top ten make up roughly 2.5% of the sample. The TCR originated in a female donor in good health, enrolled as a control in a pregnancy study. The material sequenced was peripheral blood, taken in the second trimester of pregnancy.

CDR3 region: CASSSGGPSFFEQYF. The DNA is TGTGCCAGCAGCTCAGGGGGACCTTCCTTTTTCGAGCAGTACTTC. The chain joins TRBV7-6 to TRBJ2-7, with TRBD1 matching 7 junction bases. V has 4 bases trimmed and J has 6 bases trimmed; junction bases matching no gene number 12. The germline V gene provides CDR1 SGHVS and CDR2 FNYEAQ. The CDR3 measures 15 amino acids from cysteine to phenylalanine. Kept here is only the CDR3 DNA, which spans 45 bases and is read in frame from base 1.